These 3 T cell receptor beta chains were sequenced from one sample in a study of cytomegalovirus exposure and HLA in healthy donors. The study ran its PCR with 60 Vbeta and 13 Jbeta primers. Repertoires were generated with immunoSEQ multiplex PCR, while TCRdb's copy carries only in-frame clones and drops some. The data hold about 180,000 clones, with about 80% observed a single time. The material sequenced was PBMCs. Every receptor here comes from a woman aged 60 to 75 in good health and CMV-seropositive.

A word on this clone: Other DNA sequences in the sample encode the same CDR3. The V and J genes are TRBV18 and TRBJ2-5, with 9 bases fitting TRBD2. Losses at the gene ends were 3 bases for V and 5 bases for J; bases not matched to a gene: 7. The CDR3 spans 15 residues. Per the germline V gene, CDR1 is KGHSH and CDR2 is LQKENI. CDR3 sequence (DNA): TGTGCCAGCTCACCGCGACTAGCGGTCCAGGAGACCCAGTACTTC. Translation: CASSPRLAVQETQYF.

The chain employs TRBV6-1 and TRBJ2-7, with 10 bases identical to TRBD1. There are 15 residues in the CDR3. V shed 5 bases and J 7 bases; nucleotides not matched to a gene: 11. Germline CDR1 MNHNS, CDR2 SASEGT. Here the CDR3 reads CASSKPGQGKWEQYF. The CDR3 DNA sequence: TGTGCCAGCAGTAAACCGGGACAGGGGAAGTGGGAGCAGTACTTC.

The chain couples TRBV10-1 to TRBJ2-5; 7 nucleotides line up with TRBD1. The J call is uncertain, as TRBJ2-7 better fits the DNA end. The CDR3 totals 13 residues. From germline, CDR1 is WNHNN and CDR2 SYGVQD (reference sequence). The CDR3 nucleotides read TGCGCCACCGACCGGTACAGGGGCCGCGAGCAGTACTTC. Protein: CATDRYRGREQYF.